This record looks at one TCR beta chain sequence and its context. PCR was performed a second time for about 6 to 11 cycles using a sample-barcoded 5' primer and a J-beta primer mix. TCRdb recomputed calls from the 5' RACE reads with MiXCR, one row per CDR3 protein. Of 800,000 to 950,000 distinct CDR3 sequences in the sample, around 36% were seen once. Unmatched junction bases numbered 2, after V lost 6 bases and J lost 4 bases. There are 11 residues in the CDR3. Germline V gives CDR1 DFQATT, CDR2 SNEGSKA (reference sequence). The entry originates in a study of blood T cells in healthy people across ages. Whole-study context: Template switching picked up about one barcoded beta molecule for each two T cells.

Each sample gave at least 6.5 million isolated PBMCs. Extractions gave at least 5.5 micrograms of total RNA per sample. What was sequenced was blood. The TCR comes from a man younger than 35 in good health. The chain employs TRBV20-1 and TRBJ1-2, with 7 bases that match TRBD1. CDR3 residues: CSAWTGYGYTF. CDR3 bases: TGCAGTGCATGGACAGGCTATGGCTACACCTTC.